The present T cell receptor beta chain was sequenced within a study of blood T cell repertoires in COVID-19. This table comes from immunoSEQ multiplex PCR, and its TCRdb copy is limited to in-frame clones, with some not included. The sample has under 350,000 clones; 85% are singletons. The specimen was peripheral blood. The TCR sequence derives from a human donor in a cohort sampled during active COVID-19.

This CDR3 reads CASSQGIKGGNHGYTF. CDR3 DNA sequence: TGTGCCAGCAGCCAAGGTATTAAAGGAGGCAACCATGGCTACACCTTC. The rearrangement uses TRBV3-1 (or the pseudogene TRBV3-2) and TRBJ1-2; D is unclear. Per germline, CDR1 LGHDT and CDR2 YNNKEL (reference sequence). CDR3 length: 16 amino acids. V was trimmed by 1 base and J by 6 bases, leaving 18 bases between them.